Sequencing of this TCR beta chain was carried out in a study of blood T cell repertoires in COVID-19. Study-level information: Both acute and convalescent COVID-19 samples were obtained from the United States, Italy and Spain.

Sequencing used immunoSEQ multiplex PCR; TCRdb keeps in-frame clones, though not all of them. This table holds about 220,000 clones, roughly 87% found once. This clone was counted only a few times. The length of the CDR3 is 16 residues. Trimming took off 2 bases at V and 0 bases at J, with 12 bases between the two ends. The germline CDR1 and CDR2 sequences are SGDLS and YYNGEE. This receptor was taken from a man aged 35 to 55 with active or convalescent COVID-19. The chain joins TRBV9 to TRBJ2-4; perhaps TRBD2 as D (5 bases). Material for sequencing was peripheral blood. Here the CDR3 DNA reads TGTGCCAGCAGCGTCCTCCCAGAGGGAGCCAAAAACATTCAGTACTTC. It codes for CASSVLPEGAKNIQYF.